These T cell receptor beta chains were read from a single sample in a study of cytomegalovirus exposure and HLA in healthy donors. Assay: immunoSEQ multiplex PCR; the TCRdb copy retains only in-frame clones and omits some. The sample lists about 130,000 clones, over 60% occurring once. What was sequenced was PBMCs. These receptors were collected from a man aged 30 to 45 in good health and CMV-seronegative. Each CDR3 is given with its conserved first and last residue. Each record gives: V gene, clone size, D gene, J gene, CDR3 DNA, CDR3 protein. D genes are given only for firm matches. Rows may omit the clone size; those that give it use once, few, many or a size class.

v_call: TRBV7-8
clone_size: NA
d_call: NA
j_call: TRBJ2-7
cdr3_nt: TGTGCCAGCAGCTTAAGTGGGCGTACCTCCTACGAGCAGTACTTC
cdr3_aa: CASSLSGRTSYEQYF

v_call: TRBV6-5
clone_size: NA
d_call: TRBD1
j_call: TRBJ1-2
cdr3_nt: TGTGCCAGCAGATCTACAGGGGAAATAAGCTACACCTTC
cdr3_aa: CASRSTGEISYTF

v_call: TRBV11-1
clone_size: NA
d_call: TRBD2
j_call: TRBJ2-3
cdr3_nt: TGTGCCAGCACCCCTAGCGGTGGGACTAGCGGGACCTATACGCAGTATTTT
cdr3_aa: CASTPSGGTSGTYTQYF

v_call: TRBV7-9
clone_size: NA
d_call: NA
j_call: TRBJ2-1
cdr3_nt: TGTGCCAGCAGCTTGACTAGTTGGAATGAGCAGTTCTTC
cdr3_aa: CASSLTSWNEQFF

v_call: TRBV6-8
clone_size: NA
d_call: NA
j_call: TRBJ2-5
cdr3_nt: TGTGCCAGCAAAATGGGCGGGGACGAGGGGGAGACCCAGTACTTC
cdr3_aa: CASKMGGDEGETQYF

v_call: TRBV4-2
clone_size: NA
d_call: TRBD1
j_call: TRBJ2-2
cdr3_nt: TGTGCCAGCAGCCAAGGAGACAGGGGTGGAACCGGGGAGCTGTTTTTT
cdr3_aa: CASSQGDRGGTGELFF

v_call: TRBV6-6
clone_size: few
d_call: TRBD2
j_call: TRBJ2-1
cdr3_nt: TGTGCCACCCATTTATCGGGAGGCAATGAGCAGTTCTTC
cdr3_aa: CATHLSGGNEQFF

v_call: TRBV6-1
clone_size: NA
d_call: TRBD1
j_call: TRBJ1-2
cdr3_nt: TGTGCCAGCACTCAGGGGGACGGGAGTGGCTACACCTTC
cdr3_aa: CASTQGDGSGYTF

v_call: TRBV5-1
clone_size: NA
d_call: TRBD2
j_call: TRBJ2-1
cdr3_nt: TGCGCCAGCAGCTTGGACGCTAGCGGGAGGCCCTACAATGAGCAGTTCTTC
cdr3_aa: CASSLDASGRPYNEQFF

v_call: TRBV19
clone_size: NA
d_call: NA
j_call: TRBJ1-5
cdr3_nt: TGTGCCAGTAGTAGGGCGGCTACGGGGAATCAGCCCCAGCATTTT
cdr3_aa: CASSRAATGNQPQHF

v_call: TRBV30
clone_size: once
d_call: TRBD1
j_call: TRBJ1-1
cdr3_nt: TGTGCCTGGACTCAAAGGACAGGGGGTGAAGCTTTCTTT
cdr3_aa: CAWTQRTGGEAFF

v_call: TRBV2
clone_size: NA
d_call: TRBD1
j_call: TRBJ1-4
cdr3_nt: TGTGCCAGCAGTCCAGGACAGGGGGATGAAAAACTGTTTTTT
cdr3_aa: CASSPGQGDEKLFF

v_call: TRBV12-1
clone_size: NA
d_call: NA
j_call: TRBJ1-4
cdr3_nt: TGTGCCGGCTGGCGGGGGGCGAATGAAAAACTGTTTTTT
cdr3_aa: CAGWRGANEKLFF

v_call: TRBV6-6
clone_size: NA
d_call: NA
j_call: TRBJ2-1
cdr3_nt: TGTGCCAGCACCCAGCTAGTCAACTACAATGAGCAGTTCTTC
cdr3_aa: CASTQLVNYNEQFF

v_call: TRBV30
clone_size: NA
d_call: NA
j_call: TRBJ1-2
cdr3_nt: TGTGCCTGGACCCAGGTAGAGGGAGGCGGCTACACCTTC
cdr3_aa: CAWTQVEGGGYTF

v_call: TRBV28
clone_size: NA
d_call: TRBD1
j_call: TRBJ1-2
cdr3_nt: TGTGCCAGCTCCGGCCCCGGGACAGGGTATTGGAGTGGCTACACCTTC
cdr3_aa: CASSGPGTGYWSGYTF

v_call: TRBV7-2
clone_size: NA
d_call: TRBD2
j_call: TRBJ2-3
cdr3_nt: TGTGCCAGCAGCCCGGCATGGGGAGGGCCGGGCACAGATACGCAGTATTTT
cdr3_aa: CASSPAWGGPGTDTQYF

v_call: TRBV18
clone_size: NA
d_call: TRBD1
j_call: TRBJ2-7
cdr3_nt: TGTGCCAGCTCACCCGCAGTGGGACAGGGGCTCGGGGAGCAGTACTTC
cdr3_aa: CASSPAVGQGLGEQYF

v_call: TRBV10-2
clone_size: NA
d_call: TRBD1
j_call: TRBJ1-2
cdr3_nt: TGCGCCAGCAGGCCTGGGGACAGACTGGTTAAGGGCTACACCTTC
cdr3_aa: CASRPGDRLVKGYTF

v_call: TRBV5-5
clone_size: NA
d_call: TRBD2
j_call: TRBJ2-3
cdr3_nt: TGTGCCAGCACCTGGCGAACTAGCGGGATCACAGATACGCAGTATTTT
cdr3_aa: CASTWRTSGITDTQYF

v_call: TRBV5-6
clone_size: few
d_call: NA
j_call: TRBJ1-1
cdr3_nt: TGTGCCAGCAGCCCCACCCTGTTGTCAGGGATTACCACTGAAGCTTTCTTT
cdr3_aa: CASSPTLLSGITTEAFF

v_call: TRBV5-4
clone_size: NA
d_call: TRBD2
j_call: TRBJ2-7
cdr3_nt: TGTGCCAGCAGCTCCTCAACTAGCGCCTACGAGCAGTACTTC
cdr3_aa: CASSSSTSAYEQYF